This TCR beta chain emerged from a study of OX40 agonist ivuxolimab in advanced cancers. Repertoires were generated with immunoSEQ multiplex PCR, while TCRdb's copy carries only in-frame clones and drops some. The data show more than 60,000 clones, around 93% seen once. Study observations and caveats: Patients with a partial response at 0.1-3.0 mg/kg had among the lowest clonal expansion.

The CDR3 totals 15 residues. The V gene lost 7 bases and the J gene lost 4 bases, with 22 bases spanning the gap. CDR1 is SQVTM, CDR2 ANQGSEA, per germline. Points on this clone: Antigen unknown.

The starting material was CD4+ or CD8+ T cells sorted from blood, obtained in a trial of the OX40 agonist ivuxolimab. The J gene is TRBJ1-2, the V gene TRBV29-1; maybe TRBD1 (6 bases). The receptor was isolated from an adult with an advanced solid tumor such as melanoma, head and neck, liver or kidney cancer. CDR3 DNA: TGCAGCGCCGGTGAAGGACAGACGCTCTCCTATGGCTACACCTTC. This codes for CSAGEGQTLSYGYTF.